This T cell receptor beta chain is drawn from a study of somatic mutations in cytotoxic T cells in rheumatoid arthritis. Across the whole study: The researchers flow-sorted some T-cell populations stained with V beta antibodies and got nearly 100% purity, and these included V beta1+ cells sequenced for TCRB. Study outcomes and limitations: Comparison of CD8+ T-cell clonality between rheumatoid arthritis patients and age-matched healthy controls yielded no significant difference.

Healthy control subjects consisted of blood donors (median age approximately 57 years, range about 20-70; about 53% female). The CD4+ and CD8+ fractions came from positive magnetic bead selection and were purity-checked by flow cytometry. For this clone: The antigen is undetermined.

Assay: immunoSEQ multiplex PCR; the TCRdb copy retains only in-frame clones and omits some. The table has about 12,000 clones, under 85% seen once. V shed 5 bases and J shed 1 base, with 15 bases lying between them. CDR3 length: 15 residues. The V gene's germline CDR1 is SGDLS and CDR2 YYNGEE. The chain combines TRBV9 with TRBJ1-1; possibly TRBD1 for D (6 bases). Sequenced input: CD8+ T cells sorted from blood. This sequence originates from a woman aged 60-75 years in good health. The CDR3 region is CASSRSGTKNTEAFF. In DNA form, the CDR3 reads TGTGCCAGCAGTCGTAGCGGGACAAAGAACACTGAAGCTTTCTTT. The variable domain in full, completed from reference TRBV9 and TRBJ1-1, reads DSGVTQTPKHLITATGQRVTLRCSPRSGDLSVYWYQQSLDQGLQFLIQYYNGEERAKGNILERFSAQQFPDLHSELNLSSLELGDSALYFCASSRSGTKNTEAFFGQGTRLTVV.